These 9 T cell receptor beta chains came from one sample sequenced in a study of T cells after posttransplantation cyclophosphamide. Sequenced by immunoSEQ multiplex PCR; TCRdb stores in-frame clones only, minus some. The sample has 50,000 to 55,000 clones, 85% to 90% seen once. The sample was PBMCs. The receptors originated from a man in his thirties or forties with a blood cancer, CMV-positive, and with a related stem cell donor.

The chain uses TRBV7-9 and TRBJ2-7; perhaps TRBD1 as D (5 bases). Between the trimmed V and J ends, which lost 5 bases and 0 bases, there was a span of 20 bases. There are 17 residues in the CDR3. Per germline, CDR1 SEHNR and CDR2 FQNEAQ (reference sequence). The CDR3 DNA reads as TGTGCCAGCAGCCCCCCATTCCGACAGCCCAACTCCTACGAGCAGTACTTC. The encoded protein is CASSPPFRQPNSYEQYF.

The V gene is TRBV2, the J gene TRBJ1-1; maybe TRBD1 (6 bases). V lost 4 bases and J lost 1, with 10 bases in between. Germline CDR1 reads SNHLY; CDR2 reads FYNNEI. CDR3 size: 14 residues. CDR3 amino acids: CASSVGTTNTEAFF. The CDR3, as DNA: TGTGCCAGCAGTGTCGGGACAACGAACACTGAAGCTTTCTTT.

Only a few counts were recorded for this clone. This chain uses TRBV6-5 with TRBJ1-2, with TRBD1 matching over 7 bases. V gave up 3 bases and J gave up 7 bases; unmatched junction bases: 14. The CDR3 has 16 residues. Germline V CDR1 and CDR2: MNHEY, SVGAGI. CDR3 DNA sequence: TGTGCCAGCAGTTATGGCGGGAGGGGGCTACCGGGTGGCTACACCTTC. Translating gives CASSYGGRGLPGGYTF.

This rearrangement joins TRBV7-8 to TRBJ2-7; TRBD1 matches at 11 bases. The germline V gene encodes CDR1 SGHVS and CDR2 FQNEAQ. This CDR3 is 20 amino acids long. With 5 bases clipped from V and 5 bases from J, the junction kept 23 bases outside the gene matches. The CDR3 reads CASSLYVIGQGAKGSNEQYF. The CDR3 DNA is TGTGCCAGCAGCCTTTACGTTATCGGACAGGGGGCAAAAGGGTCGAACGAGCAGTACTTC. Using reference TRBV7-8 and TRBJ2-7 for the parts outside the CDR3, the full variable domain is GAGVSQSPRYKVAKRGQDVALRCDPISGHVSLFWYQQALGQGPEFLTYFQNEAQLDKSGLPSDRFFAERPEGSVSTLKIQRTQQEDSAVYLCASSLYVIGQGAKGSNEQYFGPGTRLTVT.

CDR3 loop: CASSQGEAGVYYNEQFF. The DNA for the CDR3 is TGCGCCAGCAGCCAAGGGGAAGCGGGAGTGTATTACAATGAGCAGTTCTTC. The chain carries TRBV4-3 and TRBJ2-1, with 8 bases fitting TRBD2. CDR1 and CDR2 (germline): LGHNA, YSLEER. The CDR3 extends over 17 amino acids. V shed 1 base, J shed 4 bases, and the junction held 9 bases outside the gene matches.

The genes are TRBV7-9 and TRBJ1-2; D perhaps matches TRBD1 (5 bases). Germline V lookup: CDR1 SEHNR, CDR2 FQNEAQ (reference sequence). V lost 1 base to trimming and J lost 2 bases, with 8 bases between them. The CDR3 has 14 amino acids. This CDR3 reads CASSLDPGNYGYTF. The CDR3 DNA sequence: TGTGCCAGCAGCTTAGATCCAGGGAACTATGGCTACACCTTC. Looking up the rest from reference TRBV7-9 and TRBJ1-2 gives the full variable domain: DTGVSQNPRHKITKRGQNVTFRCDPISEHNRLYWYRQTLGQGPEFLTYFQNEAQLEKSRLLSDRFSAERPKGSFSTLEIQRTEQGDSAMYLCASSLDPGNYGYTFGSGTRLTVV.

V is TRBV19 and J is TRBJ1-5, with D perhaps TRBD1 (5 bases). From germline, CDR1 is LNHDA and CDR2 SQIVND (reference sequence). CDR3 length: 14 amino acids. Trimming cost V 3 bases and J 7 bases, with 13 bases left between them. The CDR3 region has the DNA TGTGCCAGTAGTATCAGGACACAGAGACAGCCCCAGCATTTT. This encodes CASSIRTQRQPQHF.

The chain combines TRBV7-9 with TRBJ1-1; D unresolved. Germline-derived CDR1 and CDR2 are SEHNR and FQNEAQ (reference sequence). V lost 2 bases to trimming and J lost 8 bases, with 15 bases between them. The CDR3 has 14 amino acids. In DNA form, the CDR3 reads TGTGCCAGCAGCTTATCTCGGGGAAGTTCGGAAGCTTTCTTT. It yields the protein CASSLSRGSSEAFF.

V usage is TRBV4-3 and J usage is TRBJ2-7; 9 bases are shared with TRBD1. J was trimmed by 5 bases and V by 6 bases; bases with no gene match: 8. The CDR3 loop spans 14 amino acids. The germline V gene has CDR1 LGHNA and CDR2 YSLEER. CDR3 in amino acids: CASSHRTGEDEQYF. CDR3 coding DNA: TGCGCCAGCAGTCACCGGACAGGGGAGGACGAGCAGTACTTC.